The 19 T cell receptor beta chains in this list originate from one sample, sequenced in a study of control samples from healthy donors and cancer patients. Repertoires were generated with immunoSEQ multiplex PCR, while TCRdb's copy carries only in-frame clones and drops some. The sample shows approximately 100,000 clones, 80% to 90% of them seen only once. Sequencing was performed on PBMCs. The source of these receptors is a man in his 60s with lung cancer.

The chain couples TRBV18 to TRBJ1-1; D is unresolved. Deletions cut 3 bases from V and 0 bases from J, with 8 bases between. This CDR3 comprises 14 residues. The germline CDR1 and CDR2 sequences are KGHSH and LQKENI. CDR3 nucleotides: TGTGCCAGCTCACCGGGAGGGATGAACACTGAAGCTTTCTTT. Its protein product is CASSPGGMNTEAFF.

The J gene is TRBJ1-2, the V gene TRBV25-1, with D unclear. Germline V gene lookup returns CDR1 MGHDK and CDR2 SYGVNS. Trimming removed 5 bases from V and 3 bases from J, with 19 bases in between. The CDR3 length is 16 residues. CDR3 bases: TGTGCCAGCAGTCAGACCTGGACGGCTAGCGACTATGGCTACACCTTC. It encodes CASSQTWTASDYGYTF.

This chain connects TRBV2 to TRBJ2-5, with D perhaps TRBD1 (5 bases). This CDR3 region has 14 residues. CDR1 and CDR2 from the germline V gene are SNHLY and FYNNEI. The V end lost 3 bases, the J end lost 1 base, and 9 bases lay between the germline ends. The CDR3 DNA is TGTGCCAGCAGTGAGGGCAGGGCCCAAGAGACCCAGTACTTC. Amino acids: CASSEGRAQETQYF.

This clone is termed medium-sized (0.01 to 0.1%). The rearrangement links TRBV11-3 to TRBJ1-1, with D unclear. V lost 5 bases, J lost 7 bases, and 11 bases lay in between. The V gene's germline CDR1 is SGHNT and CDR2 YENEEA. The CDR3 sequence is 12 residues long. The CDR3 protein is CASSHSSYEAFF. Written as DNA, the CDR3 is TGTGCCAGCAGCCACAGCTCGTATGAAGCTTTCTTT.

In DNA, the CDR3 is TGTGCCACCAGTGATTTGAGAGGGTTGAACACTGAAGCTTTCTTT. This codes for CATSDLRGLNTEAFF. The V and J genes are TRBV24-1 and TRBJ1-1; D unresolved. CDR3 length equals 15 residues. In germline, CDR1 is KGHDR, CDR2 SFDVKD. V shed 0 bases and J shed 0 bases, with 7 bases lying between them.

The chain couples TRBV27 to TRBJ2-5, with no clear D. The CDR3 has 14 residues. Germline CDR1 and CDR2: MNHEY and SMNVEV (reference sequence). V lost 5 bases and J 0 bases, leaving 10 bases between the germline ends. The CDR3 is CASSPQTNQETQYF. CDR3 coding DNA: TGTGCCAGCAGTCCTCAAACCAACCAAGAGACCCAGTACTTC.

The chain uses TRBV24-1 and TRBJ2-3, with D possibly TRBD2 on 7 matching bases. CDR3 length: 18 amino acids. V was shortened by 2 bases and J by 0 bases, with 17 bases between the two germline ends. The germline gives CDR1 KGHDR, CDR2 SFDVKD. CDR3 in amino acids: CATSDSGIGGGSTDTQYF. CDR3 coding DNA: TGTGCCACCAGTGATTCTGGTATAGGGGGAGGGAGCACAGATACGCAGTATTTT.

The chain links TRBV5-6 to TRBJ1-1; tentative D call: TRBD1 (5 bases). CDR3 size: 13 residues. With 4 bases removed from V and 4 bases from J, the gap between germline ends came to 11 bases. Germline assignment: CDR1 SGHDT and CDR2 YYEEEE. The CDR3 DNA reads TGTGCCAGCAGCATCAGGGAAGGCACTGAAGCTTTCTTT. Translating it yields CASSIREGTEAFF.

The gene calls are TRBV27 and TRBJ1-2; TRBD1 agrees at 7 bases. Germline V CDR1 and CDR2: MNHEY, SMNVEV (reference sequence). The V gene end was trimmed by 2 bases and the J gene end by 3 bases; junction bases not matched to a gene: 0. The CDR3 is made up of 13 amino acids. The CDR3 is CASSLQGDYGYTF. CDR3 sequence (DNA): TGTGCCAGCAGTTTACAGGGGGACTATGGCTACACCTTC.

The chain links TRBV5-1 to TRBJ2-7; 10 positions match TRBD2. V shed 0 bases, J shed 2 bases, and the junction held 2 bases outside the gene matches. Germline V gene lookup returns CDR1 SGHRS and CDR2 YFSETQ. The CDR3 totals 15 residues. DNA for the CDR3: TGCGCCAGCAGCTTGGATACTAGCGGGACCTACGAGCAGTACTTC. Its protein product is CASSLDTSGTYEQYF.

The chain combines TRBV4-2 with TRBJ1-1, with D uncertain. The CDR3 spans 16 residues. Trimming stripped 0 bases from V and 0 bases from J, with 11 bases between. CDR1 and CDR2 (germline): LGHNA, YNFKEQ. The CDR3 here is CASSQDRRTMNTEAFF. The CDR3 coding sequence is TGTGCCAGCAGCCAAGATCGGAGAACGATGAACACTGAAGCTTTCTTT.

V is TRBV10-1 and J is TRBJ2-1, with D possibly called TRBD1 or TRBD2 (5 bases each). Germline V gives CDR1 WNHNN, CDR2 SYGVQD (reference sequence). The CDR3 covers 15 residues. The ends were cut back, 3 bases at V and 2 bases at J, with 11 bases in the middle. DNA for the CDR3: TGCGCCAGCAGTGACAAGAGGGGACCCTACAATGAGCAGTTCTTC. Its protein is CASSDKRGPYNEQFF.

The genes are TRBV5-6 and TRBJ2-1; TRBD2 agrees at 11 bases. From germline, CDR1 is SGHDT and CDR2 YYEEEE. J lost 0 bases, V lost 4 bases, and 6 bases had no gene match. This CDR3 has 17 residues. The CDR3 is CASSHTSGGRSYNEQFF. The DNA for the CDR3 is TGTGCCAGCAGCCATACTAGCGGGGGTCGCTCCTACAATGAGCAGTTCTTC.

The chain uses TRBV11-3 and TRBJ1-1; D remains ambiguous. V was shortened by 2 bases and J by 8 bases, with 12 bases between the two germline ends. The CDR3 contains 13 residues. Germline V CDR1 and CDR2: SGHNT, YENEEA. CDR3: CASSLRLSPEAFF. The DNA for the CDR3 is TGTGCCAGCAGCTTACGACTTTCCCCGGAAGCTTTCTTT.

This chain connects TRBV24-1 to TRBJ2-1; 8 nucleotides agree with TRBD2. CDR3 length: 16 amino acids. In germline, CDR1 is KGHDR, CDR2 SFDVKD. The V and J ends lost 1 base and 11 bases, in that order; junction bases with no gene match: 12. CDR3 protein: CATSDFLRGAGPQQFF. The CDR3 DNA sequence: TGTGCCACCAGTGATTTCTTGCGGGGGGCAGGACCTCAGCAGTTCTTC.

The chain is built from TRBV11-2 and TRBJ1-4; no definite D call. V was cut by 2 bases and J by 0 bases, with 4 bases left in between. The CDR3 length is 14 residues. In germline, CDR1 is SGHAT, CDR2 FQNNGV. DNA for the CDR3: TGTGCCAGCAGCTTATACCCAACTAATGAAAAACTGTTTTTT. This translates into CASSLYPTNEKLFF.

This CDR3 reads CASSPGEVTNEKLFF. The CDR3 nucleotides are TGTGCCAGCAGCCCAGGGGAAGTAACTAATGAAAAACTGTTTTTT. The rearrangement uses TRBV5-5 and TRBJ1-4, with D perhaps TRBD1 (6 bases). The CDR3 totals 15 residues. The V gene's germline CDR1 is SGHKS and CDR2 YYEKEE (reference sequence). The V and J ends lost 4 bases and 1 base respectively, with 11 bases between them.

This chain's CDR3 is CASSQERQGLTDTQYF. The DNA of the CDR3 is TGTGCCAGCAGCCAAGAAAGACAGGGACTCACAGATACGCAGTATTTT. This chain uses TRBV14 with TRBJ2-3; D is possibly TRBD1 (7 bases). Germline lookup yields CDR1 SGHDN and CDR2 FVKESK. This CDR3 spans 16 amino acids. V lost 0 bases and J 2 bases, leaving 12 bases between the germline ends.

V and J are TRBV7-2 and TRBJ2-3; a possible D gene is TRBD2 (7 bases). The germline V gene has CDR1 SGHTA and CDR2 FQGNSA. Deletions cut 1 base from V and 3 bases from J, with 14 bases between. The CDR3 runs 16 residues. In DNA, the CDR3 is TGTGCCAGCAGCTTAGGGAGGGGGGGCCGGACAGATACGCAGTATTTT. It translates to CASSLGRGGRTDTQYF.